Listed below are T cell receptor beta chains from one sample, sequenced in a study of cytomegalovirus exposure and HLA in healthy donors. The table came from immunoSEQ multiplex PCR; TCRdb's copy has only in-frame clones and leaves some out. The table shows around 150,000 clones, with around four fifths occurring only once. Sequences were obtained from PBMCs. The receptors were gathered from a man in his late teens or twenties in good health and CMV-seropositive. The CDR3 runs from the conserved cysteine through the conserved F or W. D genes are given only for firm matches. Expanded clones get a size class; other rows say once, few or many, or leave the size out.

j_call	d_call	v_call	clone_size	cdr3_aa	cdr3_nt
TRBJ2-2	NA	TRBV10-3	few	CAISDRSGELFF	TGTGCCATCAGTGACAGGTCCGGGGAGCTGTTTTTT
TRBJ2-3	TRBD2	TRBV7-2	few	CASSFPLRTSEADTQYF	TGTGCCAGCAGCTTTCCCCTTCGGACTAGCGAGGCAGATACGCAGTATTTT
TRBJ1-1	TRBD1	TRBV12-5	NA	CASGPGQGAGVPEAFF	TGTGCTAGTGGCCCTGGACAGGGGGCAGGGGTGCCTGAAGCTTTCTTT
TRBJ2-7	NA	TRBV19	NA	CASSTGGLNKQYF	TGTGCCAGTAGTACTGGGGGACTTAACAAGCAGTACTTC
TRBJ2-7	NA	TRBV6-1	few	CASSEGSKYEQYF	TGTGCCAGCAGTGAAGGAAGCAAATACGAGCAGTACTTC
TRBJ2-7	NA	TRBV6-5	NA	CASSYALGQAEQYF	TGTGCCAGCAGTTACGCTTTGGGACAAGCCGAGCAGTACTTC
TRBJ2-7	TRBD2	TRBV6-7	few	CASSYAPGAQHGRARYSRYF	TGTGCCAGCAGTTATGCCCCCGGGGCCCAGCACGGGAGGGCCCGTTACTCCAGGTACTTC
TRBJ2-1	TRBD2	TRBV2	NA	CASSAEWEGRDNEQFF	TGTGCCAGCAGTGCAGAGTGGGAGGGCCGCGACAATGAGCAGTTCTTC
TRBJ2-7	NA	TRBV28	once	CATSRFGEYEQYF	TGTGCCACCAGTCGGTTTGGTGAGTACGAGCAGTACTTC
TRBJ2-1	NA	TRBV27	NA	CASRPQGSFDYNEQFF	TGTGCCAGCCGTCCACAGGGTTCCTTCGATTACAATGAGCAGTTCTTC
TRBJ1-3	NA	TRBV15	NA	CATSRDRASGNTIYF	TGTGCCACCAGCAGAGACAGGGCCTCTGGAAACACCATATATTTT
TRBJ2-3	TRBD2	TRBV7-3	few	CASSLKGSGTSHTQYF	TGTGCCAGCAGCTTGAAAGGAAGCGGGACTTCACATACGCAGTATTTT
TRBJ1-2	TRBD1	TRBV5-1	NA	CASSLGGQGASNYGYTF	TGCGCCAGCAGCTTGGGTGGACAGGGAGCAAGTAACTATGGCTACACCTTC
TRBJ2-7	NA	TRBV7-9	few	CASSSAGQGEQYF	TGTGCCAGCAGCTCGGCAGGGCAGGGCGAGCAGTACTTC
TRBJ1-4	NA	TRBV6-5	NA	CASSYAQGGEKLFF	TGTGCCAGCAGTTACGCGCAGGGAGGCGAAAAACTGTTTTTT
TRBJ2-7	NA	TRBV28	NA	CASSFLAGSTLYEQYF	TGTGCCAGCAGTTTTCTGGCGGGATCGACTCTCTACGAGCAGTACTTC
TRBJ2-1	NA	TRBV6-6	NA	CATTTGYNEQFF	TGTGCCACCACAACCGGGTACAATGAGCAGTTCTTC
TRBJ1-1	NA	TRBV28	NA	CASSAWTEAFF	TGTGCCAGCAGTGCTTGGACAGAAGCTTTCTTT
TRBJ1-4	TRBD1	TRBV7-9	NA	CASSFIRGATNEKLFF	TGTGCCAGCAGCTTTATCAGGGGGGCAACTAATGAAAAACTGTTTTTT
TRBJ2-3	TRBD2	TRBV5-1	few	CASQGTSGSIDTQYF	TGCGCCAGCCAAGGGACTAGCGGGAGTATAGATACGCAGTATTTT
TRBJ2-1	TRBD2	TRBV9	NA	CASSLGLAPSEQFF	TGTGCCAGCAGCCTCGGACTAGCGCCCTCTGAGCAGTTCTTC
TRBJ1-3	NA	TRBV21-1	NA	CASSEKQGSGNTIYF	TGTGCCAGCAGCGAAAAACAGGGTTCTGGAAACACCATATATTTT
TRBJ2-5	NA	TRBV19	NA	CASGAWAGGVETQYF	TGTGCCAGTGGGGCGTGGGCCGGCGGGGTAGAGACCCAGTACTTC
TRBJ1-2	NA	TRBV15	few	CATSRDNSNGYTF	TGTGCCACCAGCAGAGATAATAGTAATGGCTACACCTTC
TRBJ1-5	NA	TRBV5-1	few	CASRGRRDYSNQPQHF	TGCGCCAGCAGGGGTCGTAGAGACTATAGCAATCAGCCCCAGCATTTT
TRBJ1-5	NA	TRBV2	NA	CASSTGTQYSNQPQHF	TGTGCCAGCAGTACCGGGACACAATATAGCAATCAGCCCCAGCATTTT
TRBJ2-1	TRBD2	TRBV27	NA	CASSLTGTSGSGEQFF	TGTGCCAGCAGCCTGACCGGGACTAGCGGGAGCGGGGAGCAGTTCTTC
TRBJ2-7	TRBD1	TRBV6-6	NA	CATTNQSGTGIREQYF	TGTGCCACCACCAACCAATCCGGGACAGGGATTCGGGAGCAGTACTTC
TRBJ1-5	TRBD1	TRBV6-6	NA	CASTDREYQPQHF	TGTGCCAGCACTGACAGGGAGTATCAGCCCCAGCATTTT
TRBJ1-5	NA	TRBV6-1	NA	CASSADSLSNQPQHF	TGTGCCAGCAGTGCTGACAGCCTTAGCAATCAGCCCCAGCATTTT
TRBJ2-5	NA	TRBV25-1	NA	CATTGLLETQYF	TGTGCCACTACCGGACTACTGGAGACCCAGTACTTC
TRBJ1-3	NA	TRBV4-1	NA	CASSLQPSGNTIYF	TGCGCCAGCAGCCTACAGCCCTCTGGAAACACCATATATTTT
TRBJ2-7	TRBD1	TRBV4-1	NA	CASSETGTGYSEQYF	TGCGCCAGCAGCGAAACCGGGACAGGATATTCCGAGCAGTACTTC
TRBJ2-7	TRBD1	TRBV6-5	few	CASQRTGYHEQYF	TGTGCCAGCCAAAGGACAGGGTACCACGAGCAGTACTTC
TRBJ2-1	TRBD2	TRBV4-3	NA	CASSQDPSGRANEQFF	TGCGCCAGCAGCCAAGACCCCAGCGGGAGGGCCAATGAGCAGTTCTTC
TRBJ2-7	TRBD2	TRBV7-2	NA	CASSVGLADYEQYF	TGTGCCAGCAGCGTGGGACTAGCGGACTACGAGCAGTACTTC